The rows below give T cell receptor beta chains drawn from one sample of a study of T cell responses to AZD1222 COVID-19 vaccine. The data were produced by immunoSEQ multiplex PCR, yet TCRdb's version contains in-frame clones alone and is incomplete. Among 150,000 to 200,000 clones, over 75% were seen once, and the ten largest hold 2.5% to 3.5%. The sequenced sample was peripheral blood, obtained on day 0 of AZD1222 vaccination. Receptors originate from an adult in good health. CDR3s include the opening cysteine and the closing phenylalanine or tryptophan. D genes are given only for firm matches. Clone sizes are given selectively: once, few, many, or a class where the clone is expanded.

d_call: .
cdr3_length: 13
clone_size: .
v_call: TRBV6-6
j_call: TRBJ1-3
cdr3_nt: TGTGCCAGTTTACGGGACTTCCGAAACACCATATATTTT
cdr3_aa: CASLRDFRNTIYF

d_call: TRBD2
cdr3_length: 15
clone_size: .
v_call: TRBV4-2
j_call: TRBJ2-5
cdr3_nt: TGTGCCAGCAGCCAAGTAGCGGGGGAGGCAGAGACCCAGTACTTC
cdr3_aa: CASSQVAGEAETQYF

d_call: TRBD1
cdr3_length: 16
clone_size: .
v_call: TRBV2
j_call: TRBJ1-3
cdr3_nt: TGTGCCAGCAGGGCCGGGACAGGGGTCTCTGGAAACACCATATATTTT
cdr3_aa: CASRAGTGVSGNTIYF

d_call: .
cdr3_length: 14
clone_size: .
v_call: TRBV2
j_call: TRBJ1-6
cdr3_nt: TGTGCCAGCAGTGTGGTGGGGGAGAATTCACCCCTCCACTTT
cdr3_aa: CASSVVGENSPLHF

d_call: .
cdr3_length: 15
clone_size: .
v_call: TRBV6-5
j_call: TRBJ1-2
cdr3_nt: TGTGCCAGCAGTTATTCAGAGAGTTCTAACTATGGCTACACCTTC
cdr3_aa: CASSYSESSNYGYTF

d_call: TRBD1
cdr3_length: 15
clone_size: .
v_call: TRBV7-2
j_call: TRBJ2-1
cdr3_nt: TGTGCCAGCAGCCAAGGACAGGGCCGCTACAATGAGCAGTTCTTC
cdr3_aa: CASSQGQGRYNEQFF

d_call: .
cdr3_length: 15
clone_size: .
v_call: TRBV11-2
j_call: TRBJ1-1
cdr3_nt: TGTGCCAGCAGCCCCGGGGCTTTGCGGGGCACTGAAGCTTTCTTT
cdr3_aa: CASSPGALRGTEAFF

d_call: TRBD2
cdr3_length: 13
clone_size: once
v_call: TRBV27
j_call: TRBJ2-3
cdr3_nt: TGTGCCAGCAGCCGGGGGGGGGTAGATACGCAGTATTTT
cdr3_aa: CASSRGGVDTQYF

d_call: TRBD1
cdr3_length: 15
clone_size: .
v_call: TRBV18
j_call: TRBJ2-1
cdr3_nt: TGTGCCAGCTCACCAGAGAGGGGGCTTTACAATGAGCAGTTCTTC
cdr3_aa: CASSPERGLYNEQFF

d_call: .
cdr3_length: 13
clone_size: .
v_call: TRBV7-2
j_call: TRBJ2-1
cdr3_nt: TGTGCCAGCAGCTTAGCGGCGGAAGTTGAGCAGTTCTTC
cdr3_aa: CASSLAAEVEQFF

d_call: .
cdr3_length: 13
clone_size: .
v_call: TRBV12-3/TRBV12-4
j_call: TRBJ1-5
cdr3_nt: TGTGCCAGCAGTTACAGGGACAATCAGCCCCAGCATTTT
cdr3_aa: CASSYRDNQPQHF

d_call: .
cdr3_length: 14
clone_size: .
v_call: TRBV12-5
j_call: TRBJ2-3
cdr3_nt: TGTGCTAGTGGTTTGGTACAGGCCACAGATACGCAGTATTTT
cdr3_aa: CASGLVQATDTQYF

d_call: .
cdr3_length: 14
clone_size: .
v_call: TRBV6-5
j_call: TRBJ2-7
cdr3_nt: TGTGCCAGCAGTACGCCCGGCGGGGGCAACGAGCAGTACTTC
cdr3_aa: CASSTPGGGNEQYF

d_call: TRBD1
cdr3_length: 15
clone_size: .
v_call: TRBV13
j_call: TRBJ2-1
cdr3_nt: TGTGCCAGCAGCCGTCGACAGGGGATTATGAATGAGCAGTTCTTC
cdr3_aa: CASSRRQGIMNEQFF

d_call: .
cdr3_length: 13
clone_size: .
v_call: TRBV29-1
j_call: TRBJ2-7
cdr3_nt: TGCAGCCCAGGGCCGTGGATCTCCTACGAGCAGTACTTC
cdr3_aa: CSPGPWISYEQYF